This T cell receptor beta chain comes out of a study of T cells in Graves' hyperthyroidism and ophthalmopathy. General study findings and limits: Patients with ophthalmopathy were separated from those with stable hyperthyroidism by a 13 V-J model. Most clonotypes expanded in the thyroid (above 0.001) were also present in blood.

Trimming took off 5 bases at V and 5 bases at J, with 19 bases between the two ends. The CDR3 is 15 residues long. Germline values: CDR1 SGDLS, CDR2 YYNGEE. Amplification yielded TCR beta CDR3 regions, with RNA transcripts as the source. The HTBI primer set drove a first-round RT-PCR of the TCR CDR3. TCRdb re-called the multiplex PCR reads with MiXCR, one entry per CDR3 protein. Here the sample spans about 250,000 distinct CDR3 sequences, 20% to 25% being singletons. Fresh peripheral blood, around 9.3 ml, was the source of the PBMCs. Worth noting for this clonotype: Its antigen remains unidentified.

This clonotype was sampled from a young man with Graves' ophthalmopathy. The chain recombines TRBV9 with TRBJ2-5; D gene uncertain. The sequencing sample was made of blood. CDR3 nucleotide sequence: TGTGCCAGCAGACATCGCGTAGGGTGGAAGGAGACCCAGTACTTC. Residues: CASRHRVGWKETQYF. Complete variable domain (other parts from reference TRBV9 and TRBJ2-5): DSGVTQTPKHLITATGQRVTLRCSPRSGDLSVYWYQQSLDQGLQFLIQYYNGEERAKGNILERFSAQQFPDLHSELNLSSLELGDSALYFCASRHRVGWKETQYFGPGTRLLVL.